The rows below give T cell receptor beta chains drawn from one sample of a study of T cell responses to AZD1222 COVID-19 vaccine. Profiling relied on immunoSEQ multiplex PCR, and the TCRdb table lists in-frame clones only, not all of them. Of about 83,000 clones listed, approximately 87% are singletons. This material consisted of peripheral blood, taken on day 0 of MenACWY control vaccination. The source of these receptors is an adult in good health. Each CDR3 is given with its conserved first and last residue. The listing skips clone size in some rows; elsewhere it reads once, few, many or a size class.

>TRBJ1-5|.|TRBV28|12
CASGTGNQPQHF
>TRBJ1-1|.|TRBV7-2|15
CASSSATGRYSEAFF
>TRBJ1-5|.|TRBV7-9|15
CASSLVSISNQPQHF
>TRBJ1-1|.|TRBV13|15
CASSLGVLPPTEAFF
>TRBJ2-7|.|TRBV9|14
CASSVTTRPYEQYF
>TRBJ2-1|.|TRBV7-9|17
CASSPRGLAGSYNEQFF
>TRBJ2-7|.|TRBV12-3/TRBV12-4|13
CASSLVALYEQYF
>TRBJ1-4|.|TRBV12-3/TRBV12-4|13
CASSLTSSAKLFF
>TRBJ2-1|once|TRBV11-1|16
CASSLGLRDSYNEQFF
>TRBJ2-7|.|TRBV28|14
CASSTTGVRWEQYF
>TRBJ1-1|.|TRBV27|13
CASRTGGGTEAFF
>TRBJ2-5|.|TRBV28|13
CASSLSPPETQYF
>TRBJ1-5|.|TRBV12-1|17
CASSFPSPDSYNQPQHF
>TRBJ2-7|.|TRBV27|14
CASSPTGGVGEQYF
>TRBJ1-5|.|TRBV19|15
CASMGVVGIAQPQHF
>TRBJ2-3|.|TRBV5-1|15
CASSLVAEGTDTQYF
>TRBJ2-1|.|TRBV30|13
CAWSVSLANEQFF
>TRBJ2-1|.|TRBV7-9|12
CASSPLADEQFF
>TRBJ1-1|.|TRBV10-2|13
CASKGNGEAEAFF
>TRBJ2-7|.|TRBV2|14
CASRGTVRFHEQYF
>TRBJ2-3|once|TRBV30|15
CACPAGAGSTDTQYF
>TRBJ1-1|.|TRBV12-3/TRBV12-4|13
CASSGSWNTEAFF
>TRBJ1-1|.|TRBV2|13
CASGGRADTEAFF
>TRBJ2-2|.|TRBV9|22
CASSVVGAGGASKQSNTGELFF
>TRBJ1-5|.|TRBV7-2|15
CASSSTGVRDQPQHF
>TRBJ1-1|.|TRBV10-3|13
CAISGTPDTEAFF
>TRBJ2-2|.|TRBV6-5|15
CASSGPGQGNGELFF